The rows below give T cell receptor beta chains drawn from one sample of a study of shared clonotypes between healthy human individuals. The assay was immunoSEQ multiplex PCR, and TCRdb's table has in-frame clones only and misses some. The sample has millions of clones; roughly 94% are singletons. Sequenced input: naive CD4+ T cells sorted from blood. Receptor source: a man aged 18 to 29 in good health. Each CDR3 is given with its conserved first and last residue. D genes are given only for firm matches. Clone size appears in some rows only: once, few, many, or a class for an expanded clone.

abundance	v_gene	len	j_gene	d_gene	CDR3aa	CDR3nt
once	TRBV6-1	14	TRBJ1-5	.	CASRDGTDNQPQHF	TGTGCCAGCAGGGACGGGACGGACAATCAGCCCCAGCATTTT
.	TRBV5-1	14	TRBJ1-4	.	CASSLGRREEKLFF	TGCGCCAGCAGCTTGGGAAGGCGGGAGGAAAAACTGTTTTTT
.	TRBV5-1	15	TRBJ1-4	.	CASSAAGLTNEKLFF	TGCGCCAGCAGCGCGGCGGGATTAACTAATGAAAAACTGTTTTTT
.	TRBV11-2	13	TRBJ1-2	.	CASSLELNYGYTF	TGTGCCAGCAGCTTAGAACTTAACTATGGCTACACCTTC
.	TRBV7-2	14	TRBJ2-3	.	CASSSITSTDTQYF	TGTGCCAGCAGCTCGATAACTAGCACAGATACGCAGTATTTT
.	TRBV10-3	18	TRBJ2-7	.	CAISESPWGADSSYEQYF	TGTGCCATCAGTGAGTCCCCCTGGGGCGCGGACAGCTCCTACGAGCAGTACTTC
once	TRBV10-3	14	TRBJ2-2	TRBD2	CAISRTSDTGELFF	TGTGCCATCAGTAGGACTAGCGACACCGGGGAGCTGTTTTTT
.	TRBV30	14	TRBJ1-1	.	CAWSPGLGATEAFF	TGTGCCTGGAGTCCGGGGCTGGGGGCGACTGAAGCTTTCTTT
.	TRBV27	16	TRBJ1-6	TRBD1	CASSSWTGGESGPLHF	TGTGCCAGCAGTTCTTGGACAGGGGGGGAATCTGGACCCCTCCACTTT
.	TRBV5-4	16	TRBJ2-5	TRBD1	CASSSPDRVRSETQYF	TGTGCCAGCAGCTCGCCGGACAGGGTGAGATCGGAGACCCAGTACTTC
.	TRBV19	14	TRBJ2-4	TRBD2	CASSRGVAKNIQYF	TGTGCCAGTAGCCGGGGGGTAGCCAAAAACATTCAGTACTTC
.	TRBV18	15	TRBJ2-1	TRBD2	CASSSLAGTYNEQFF	TGTGCCAGCTCAAGCCTAGCGGGGACCTACAATGAGCAGTTCTTC
.	TRBV15	12	TRBJ2-7	.	CATSREFGEQYF	TGTGCCACCAGCAGAGAATTCGGCGAGCAGTACTTC
.	TRBV19	14	TRBJ2-3	.	CASSIQGGSDTQYF	TGTGCCAGTAGTATTCAGGGGGGCTCAGATACGCAGTATTTT
.	TRBV7-2	15	TRBJ2-7	TRBD2	CASSSWNSGYYEQYF	TGTGCCAGCAGCTCTTGGAATAGCGGGTACTACGAGCAGTACTTC
.	TRBV4-3	16	TRBJ2-4	TRBD2	CASSQDKLAPKNIQYF	TGCGCCAGCAGCCAAGATAAACTAGCGCCTAAAAACATTCAGTACTTC
.	TRBV7-2	14	TRBJ2-7	TRBD1	CASSGQVPSYEQYF	TGTGCCAGCAGTGGACAGGTCCCCTCCTACGAGCAGTACTTC
.	TRBV5-6	14	TRBJ2-7	TRBD2	CASSPASGRYEQYF	TGTGCCAGCAGCCCGGCGAGCGGGAGGTACGAGCAGTACTTC
.	TRBV11-1	16	TRBJ1-6	TRBD1	CASSLLTGGYNSPLHF	TGTGCCAGCAGCTTATTGACAGGGGGCTATAATTCACCCCTCCACTTT
.	TRBV7-8	13	TRBJ2-4	.	CASSSEAKNIQYF	TGTGCCAGCAGCTCAGAAGCCAAAAACATTCAGTACTTC
.	TRBV14	13	TRBJ2-7	.	CASSASSTYEQYF	TGTGCCAGCAGCGCTAGCAGTACCTACGAGCAGTACTTC
.	TRBV30	13	TRBJ2-5	.	CAWGGHGKETQYF	TGTGCCTGGGGGGGACACGGCAAAGAGACCCAGTACTTC
.	TRBV6-6	15	TRBJ1-6	TRBD1	CASNTPGTGYRPLHF	TGTGCCAGCAATACACCAGGGACAGGGTATCGACCCCTCCACTTT
.	TRBV28	17	TRBJ1-2	TRBD1	CASSTAGTGNSLRGYTF	TGTGCCAGCAGTACCGCCGGGACAGGAAATTCTTTGAGAGGCTACACCTTC
.	TRBV18	16	TRBJ1-1	TRBD1	CASSPRQGPLNTEAFF	TGTGCCAGCTCACCTAGACAGGGTCCCTTGAACACTGAAGCTTTCTTT
once	TRBV2	14	TRBJ2-5	TRBD1	CASSDSGGIETQYF	TGTGCCAGCAGTGATTCAGGGGGCATAGAGACCCAGTACTTC
.	TRBV9	12	TRBJ1-6	.	CASSGVTSPLHF	TGTGCCAGCAGCGGGGTTACTTCACCCCTCCACTTT
.	TRBV18	13	TRBJ1-1	.	CASSPPTGVQAFF	TGTGCCAGCTCACCACCGACCGGGGTGCAAGCTTTCTTT
.	TRBV5-1	15	TRBJ2-5	TRBD2	CASSFMTGGQETQYF	TGCGCCAGCAGCTTCATGACGGGGGGGCAAGAGACCCAGTACTTC
.	TRBV7-9	13	TRBJ2-7	.	CASSFAGVYEQYF	TGTGCCAGCAGCTTCGCAGGCGTCTACGAGCAGTACTTC
.	TRBV2	14	TRBJ2-4	TRBD2	CASRATSDKNIQYF	TGTGCCAGCAGAGCTACTAGCGACAAAAACATTCAGTACTTC
.	TRBV7-9	16	TRBJ1-2	.	CASSSPIVGANYGYTF	TGTGCCAGCAGCTCCCCGATCGTCGGAGCTAACTATGGCTACACCTTC
.	TRBV5-4	16	TRBJ1-2	.	CASSLGRGSANYGYTF	TGTGCCAGCAGCTTGGGGCGTGGTTCAGCTAACTATGGCTACACCTTC
.	TRBV2	14	TRBJ2-3	TRBD1	CASEGARGTDTQYF	TGTGCCAGCGAGGGGGCGCGGGGCACAGATACGCAGTATTTT
once	TRBV5-1	13	TRBJ1-2	.	CASSLDGNYGYTF	TGCGCCAGCAGCCTGGACGGGAACTATGGCTACACCTTC
.	TRBV9	13	TRBJ1-1	TRBD1	CASGQGLDTEAFF	TGTGCCAGCGGACAGGGTCTAGACACTGAAGCTTTCTTT
.	TRBV6-5	15	TRBJ2-7	TRBD1	CASSLGQGGSYEQYF	TGTGCCAGCAGTCTGGGACAGGGAGGTTCCTACGAGCAGTACTTC
.	TRBV10-1	13	TRBJ2-2	TRBD1	CASSKQGAGELFF	TGCGCCAGCAGCAAGCAGGGGGCCGGGGAGCTGTTTTTT
.	TRBV18	15	TRBJ2-1	.	CASSPQTGTYNEQFF	TGTGCCAGCTCCCCACAGACAGGAACCTACAATGAGCAGTTCTTC
.	TRBV7-9	15	TRBJ1-5	.	CASSSAGPENQPQHF	TGTGCCAGCAGCTCCGCCGGACCGGAGAATCAGCCCCAGCATTTT
.	TRBV5-4	14	TRBJ2-3	.	CASSFLEGTDTQYF	TGTGCCAGCAGCTTTCTGGAGGGCACAGATACGCAGTATTTT
once	TRBV27	14	TRBJ2-7	.	CASSLYLDTYEQYF	TGTGCCAGCAGTTTATATCTGGACACTTACGAGCAGTACTTC
.	TRBV30	16	TRBJ2-5	TRBD1	CAWSGMWDRGQETQYF	TGTGCCTGGAGTGGCATGTGGGACAGGGGGCAAGAGACCCAGTACTTC
.	TRBV27	13	TRBJ2-2	.	CASSPPNTGELFF	TGTGCCAGCAGTCCCCCGAACACCGGGGAGCTGTTTTTT
.	TRBV7-2	14	TRBJ2-5	.	CASSPRGLQETQYF	TGTGCCAGCAGCCCCAGGGGCCTACAAGAGACCCAGTACTTC
.	TRBV27	13	TRBJ1-1	TRBD1	CASTPTGRGVAFF	TGTGCCAGCACCCCGACAGGGCGAGGTGTGGCTTTCTTT
.	TRBV11-2	13	TRBJ2-7	.	CASSPRGGGEQYF	TGTGCCAGCAGCCCCCGTGGGGGCGGCGAGCAGTACTTC
once	TRBV7-2	16	TRBJ2-1	TRBD1	CASSLAGQGATNEQFF	TGTGCCAGCAGCTTAGCAGGACAGGGGGCGACGAATGAGCAGTTCTTC
.	TRBV7-2	16	TRBJ2-7	TRBD2	CASSLVGAGVAYEQYF	TGTGCCAGCAGCTTAGTCGGCGCGGGAGTTGCTTACGAGCAGTACTTC
.	TRBV30	13	TRBJ2-3	.	CAWTAGNTDTQYF	TGTGCCTGGACGGCAGGTAACACAGATACGCAGTATTTT
.	TRBV10-2	15	TRBJ2-3	TRBD2	CASSESSGVTDTQYF	TGCGCCAGCAGTGAGTCTAGCGGGGTAACAGATACGCAGTATTTT
.	TRBV10-3	12	TRBJ1-5	.	CAISAGDQPQHF	TGTGCCATCAGTGCCGGAGATCAGCCCCAGCATTTT
.	TRBV30	13	TRBJ2-5	.	CAWSPRRGETQYF	TGTGCCTGGAGTCCCAGGAGGGGCGAGACCCAGTACTTC